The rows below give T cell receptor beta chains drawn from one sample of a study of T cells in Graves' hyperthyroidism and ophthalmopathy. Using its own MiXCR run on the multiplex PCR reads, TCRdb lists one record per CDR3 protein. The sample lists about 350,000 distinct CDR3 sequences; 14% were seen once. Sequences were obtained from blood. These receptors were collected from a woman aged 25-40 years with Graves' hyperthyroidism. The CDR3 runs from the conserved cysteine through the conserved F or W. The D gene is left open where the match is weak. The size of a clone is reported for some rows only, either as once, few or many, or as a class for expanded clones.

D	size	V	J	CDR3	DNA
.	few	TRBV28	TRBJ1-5	CASSLRENQPQHF	TGTGCCAGCAGCCTTAGGGAAAATCAGCCCCAGCATTTT
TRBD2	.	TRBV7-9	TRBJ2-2	CATSGRADTGELFF	TGTGCCACCAGCGGGAGGGCTGACACCGGGGAGCTGTTTTTT
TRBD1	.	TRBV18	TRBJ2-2	CASSEQGFTGELFF	TGTGCCAGCTCCGAACAGGGGTTCACCGGGGAGCTGTTTTTT
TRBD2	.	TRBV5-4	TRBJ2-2	CASSLVGRGNTGELFF	TGTGCCAGCAGCTTGGTCGGGAGGGGGAACACCGGGGAGCTGTTTTTT
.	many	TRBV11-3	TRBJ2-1	CASSRGTSNEQFF	TGTGCCAGCAGCCGAGGGACTTCCAATGAGCAGTTCTTC
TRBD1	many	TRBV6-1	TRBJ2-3	CASSEGLGQSDTQYF	TGTGCCAGCAGTGAAGGTCTGGGACAGTCGGATACGCAGTATTTT
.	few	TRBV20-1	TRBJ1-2	CSARNRDKYGYTF	TGCAGTGCTAGGAACAGGGACAAATATGGCTACACCTTC
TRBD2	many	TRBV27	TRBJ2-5	CASSPRTSGWETQYF	TGTGCCAGCAGTCCACGGACTAGCGGGTGGGAGACCCAGTACTTC
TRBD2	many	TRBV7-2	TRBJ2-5	CASSIKASGSRETQYF	TGTGCCAGCAGCATAAAGGCTAGCGGGAGCAGAGAGACCCAGTACTTC
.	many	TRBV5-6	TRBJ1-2	CASSLPSKGGSGYTF	TGTGCCAGCAGCTTGCCATCTAAAGGGGGGAGCGGCTACACCTTC
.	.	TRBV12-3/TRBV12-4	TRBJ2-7	CASSPTPLYLTYEQYF	TGTGCCAGCAGCCCCACTCCCCTCTACCTTACCTACGAGCAGTACTTC